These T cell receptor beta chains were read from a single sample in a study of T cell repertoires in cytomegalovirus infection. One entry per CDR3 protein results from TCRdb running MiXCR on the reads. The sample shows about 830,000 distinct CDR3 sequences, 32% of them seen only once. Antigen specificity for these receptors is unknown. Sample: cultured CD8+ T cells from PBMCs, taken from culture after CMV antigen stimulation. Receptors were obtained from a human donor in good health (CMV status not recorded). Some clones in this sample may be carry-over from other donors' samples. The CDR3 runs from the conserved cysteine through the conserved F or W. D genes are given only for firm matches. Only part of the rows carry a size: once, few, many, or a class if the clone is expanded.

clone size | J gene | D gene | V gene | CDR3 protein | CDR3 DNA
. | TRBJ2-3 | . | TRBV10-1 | CASSEEADTQYF | TGCGCCAGCAGTGAAGAAGCAGATACGCAGTATTTT
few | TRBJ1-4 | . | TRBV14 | CASSPVRRTNEKLFF | TGTGCCAGCAGCCCAGTGAGGAGGACTAATGAAAAACTGTTTTTT
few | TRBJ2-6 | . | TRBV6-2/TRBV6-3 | CASSATSGANVLTF | TGTGCCAGCAGTGCGACCTCTGGGGCCAACGTCCTGACTTTC
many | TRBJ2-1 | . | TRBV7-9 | CASSLGTAEQFF | TGTGCCAGCAGCTTAGGGACGGCGGAGCAGTTCTTC
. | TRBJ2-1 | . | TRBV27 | CASRRAANEQFF | TGTGCCAGCCGGCGGGCAGCCAATGAGCAGTTCTTC
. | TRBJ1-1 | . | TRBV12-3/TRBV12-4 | CASSLVVGSYTEAFF | TGTGCCAGCAGTTTAGTTGTCGGGTCGTACACTGAAGCTTTCTTT
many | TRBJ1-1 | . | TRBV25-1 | CASSDWDTEAFF | TGTGCCAGCAGTGACTGGGACACTGAAGCTTTCTTT
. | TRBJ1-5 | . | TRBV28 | CASSLRGEPQHF | TGTGCCAGCAGTTTGAGGGGGGAGCCCCAGCATTTT
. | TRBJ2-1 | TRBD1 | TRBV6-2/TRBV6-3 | CASSQGQGARNEQFF | TGTGCCAGCAGTCAGGGACAGGGGGCCAGGAATGAGCAGTTCTTC
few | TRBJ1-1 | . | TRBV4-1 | CASSHGVPGGTEAFF | TGCGCCAGCAGCCATGGGGTCCCCGGAGGCACTGAAGCTTTCTTT
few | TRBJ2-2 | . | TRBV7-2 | CASSSPTGGELFF | TGTGCCAGCAGCTCTCCGACCGGGGGGGAGCTGTTTTTT
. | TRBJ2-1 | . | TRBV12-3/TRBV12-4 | CASIYYGRSGIHNEQFF | TGTGCCAGCATTTACTACGGACGCAGTGGGATCCACAATGAGCAGTTCTTC
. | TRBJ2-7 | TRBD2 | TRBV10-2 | CASSGTSGGALYEQYF | TGCGCCAGCAGTGGGACTAGCGGGGGGGCGCTCTACGAGCAGTACTTC
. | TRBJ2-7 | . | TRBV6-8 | CASSYSRGDEQYF | TGTGCCAGCAGTTACTCGAGAGGAGACGAGCAGTACTTC
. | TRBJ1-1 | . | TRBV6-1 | CASSERGMNTEAFF | TGTGCCAGCAGTGAACGAGGGATGAACACTGAAGCTTTCTTT
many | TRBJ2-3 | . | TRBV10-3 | CAISEKGTPFLVEHTQYF | TGTGCCATCAGTGAGAAGGGGACTCCTTTTCTCGTTGAGCATACGCAGTATTTT
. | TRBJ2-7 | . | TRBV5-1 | CASSLGQGLDEQYF | TGCGCCAGCAGCCTGGGTCAGGGTCTTGACGAGCAGTACTTC
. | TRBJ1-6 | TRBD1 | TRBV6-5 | CASTLGTGQSPLHF | TGTGCCAGCACCCTTGGGACAGGGCAATCACCCCTCCACTTT
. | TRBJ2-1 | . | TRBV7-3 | CASSMRDSYNEQFF | TGTGCCAGCAGCATGAGGGACTCCTACAATGAGCAGTTCTTC
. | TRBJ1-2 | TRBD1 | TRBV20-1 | CSARDPDRGRGPYYGYTF | TGCAGTGCTAGAGATCCAGACAGGGGGCGTGGACCGTACTATGGCTACACCTTC
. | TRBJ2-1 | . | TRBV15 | CATSAATASSYNEQFF | TGTGCCACCAGCGCAGCGACAGCCAGCTCCTACAATGAGCAGTTCTTC
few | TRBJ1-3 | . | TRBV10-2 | CASKTSRGTGNTIYF | TGCGCCAGCAAAACCTCGCGGGGGACTGGAAACACCATATATTTT
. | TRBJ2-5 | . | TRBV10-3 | CAISETSLYQETQYF | TGTGCCATCAGTGAGACCAGTCTTTATCAAGAGACCCAGTACTTC
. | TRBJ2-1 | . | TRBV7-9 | CASSPQVVDGNEQFF | TGTGCCAGCAGCCCACAGGTGGTAGATGGCAATGAGCAGTTCTTC
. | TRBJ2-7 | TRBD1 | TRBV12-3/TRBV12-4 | CASSVTGGRSEQYF | TGTGCCAGCAGCGTGACAGGGGGGCGTAGCGAGCAGTACTTC
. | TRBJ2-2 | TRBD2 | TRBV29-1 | CSVEDEKTSGGTGELFF | TGCAGCGTTGAAGATGAGAAGACTAGCGGCGGCACCGGGGAGCTGTTTTTT
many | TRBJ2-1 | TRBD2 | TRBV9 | CASSPREGKEYNEQFF | TGTGCCAGCAGCCCCCGGGAGGGGAAGGAGTACAATGAGCAGTTCTTC
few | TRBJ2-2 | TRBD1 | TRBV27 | CASSDGTAYHPNTGELFF | TGTGCCAGCAGTGACGGGACAGCATATCACCCGAACACCGGGGAGCTGTTTTTT
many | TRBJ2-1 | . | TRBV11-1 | CASSFGYLSSYNEQFF | TGTGCCAGCAGCTTCGGGTACCTCAGCTCCTACAATGAGCAGTTCTTC
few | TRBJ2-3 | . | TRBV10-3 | CAISDTDTQYF | TGTGCCATCAGCGACACAGATACGCAGTATTTT
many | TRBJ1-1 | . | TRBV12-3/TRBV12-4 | CASSFLAVNTEAFF | TGTGCCAGCAGTTTCCTCGCAGTGAACACTGAAGCTTTCTTT
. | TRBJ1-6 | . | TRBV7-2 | CASSPFGISSSNSPLHF | TGTGCCAGCAGCCCTTTCGGGATTTCTAGTAGTAATTCACCCCTCCACTTT
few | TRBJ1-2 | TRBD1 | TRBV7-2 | CASSLADLIRGYYGYTF | TGTGCCAGCAGCTTAGCGGACCTGATCAGGGGGTACTATGGCTACACCTTC
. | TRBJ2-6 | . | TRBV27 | CASSLDVTLLGANVLTF | TGTGCCAGCAGTTTGGATGTAACGCTATTAGGGGCCAACGTCCTGACTTTC
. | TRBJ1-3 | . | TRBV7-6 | CANSLGQLPYHSGNTIYF | TGTGCCAACAGCTTAGGGCAGCTCCCTTACCACTCTGGAAACACCATATATTTT
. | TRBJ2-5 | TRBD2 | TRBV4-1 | CASSRVAGGNGETQYF | TGCGCCAGCAGCCGAGTAGCGGGGGGGAACGGAGAGACCCAGTACTTC
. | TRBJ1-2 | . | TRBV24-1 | CATSDSTTNYGYTF | TGTGCCACCAGTGATTCTACAACTAACTATGGCTACACCTTC
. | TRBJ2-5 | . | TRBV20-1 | CSAASAETQYF | TGCAGTGCTGCTAGCGCAGAGACCCAGTACTTC
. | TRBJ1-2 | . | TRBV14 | CASSPGKNYGYTF | TGTGCCAGCAGCCCCGGGAAAAACTATGGCTACACCTTC
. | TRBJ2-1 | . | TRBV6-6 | CASSDWQGIYNEQFF | TGTGCCAGCAGTGATTGGCAGGGCATATACAATGAGCAGTTCTTC
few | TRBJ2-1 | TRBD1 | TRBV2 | CASKQGPNNEQFF | TGTGCCAGCAAACAGGGGCCCAACAATGAGCAGTTCTTC
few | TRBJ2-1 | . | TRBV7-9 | CASSGLVNNEQFF | TGTGCCAGCAGCGGACTGGTGAACAATGAGCAGTTCTTC